This T cell receptor (beta chain) was identified during a study of spatial heterogeneity in lung cancer. Overall study context: Sequences of the beta chain were consistently detected in greater numbers than alpha-chain sequences.

The CDR3 spans 15 residues. CDR1 is MDHEN, CDR2 SYDVKM, per germline. V shed 5 bases and J shed 3 bases, with 17 bases lying between them. Time point meaning: sample taken at primary tumor resection. TCRs were sequenced from unsorted whole RNA of tumor, nontumor lung or PBMC. Donation came from around 77 patients with untreated early-stage non-small cell lung cancer. Notes on the study in general: Ubiquitous expanded tumor TCRs appeared in blood more at resection than follow-up.

TCRdb used MiXCR to reprocess the 5' RACE reads, holding one entry per CDR3 protein. The sample shows about 85,000 distinct CDR3 sequences, about 20% of them seen only once. This clonotype was counted a few times. No antigen is known for it. The sample in question was PBMCs, obtained at surgery. This clonotype was sampled from a male donor with early-stage non-small cell lung cancer. V usage is TRBV28 and J usage is TRBJ2-7, with D tentatively TRBD2 (6 bases). The CDR3 DNA sequence: TGTGCCAGCAGTCCGCGGGGCCAGGGAGGCTACGAGCAGTACTTC. Its translation is CASSPRGQGGYEQYF. The variable domain in full, with the rest retrieved from reference TRBV28 and TRBJ2-7, is DVKVTQSSRYLVKRTGEKVFLECVQDMDHENMFWYRQDPGLGLRLIYFSYDVKMKEKGDIPEGYSVSREKKERFSLILESASTNQTSMYLCASSPRGQGGYEQYFGPGTRLTVT.